Listed here are 17 T cell receptor beta chains from one sample, sequenced in a study of cytomegalovirus exposure and HLA in healthy donors. TCRdb's table, derived via immunoSEQ multiplex PCR, lists solely in-frame clones and lacks some. Here the sample spans tens of thousands of clones, over 90% being singletons. The sequencing sample was made of PBMCs. These TCRs come from a young man in good health and CMV-seropositive.

V gene TRBV28 combines with J gene TRBJ1-1, with D perhaps TRBD1 (5 bases). Trimming left V 2 bases short and J 3 bases short, with 13 bases between. CDR1 and CDR2 (germline): MDHEN, SYDVKM. The CDR3 spans 15 residues. CDR3 in amino acids: CASSLSLYRYTEAFF. In nucleotides, the CDR3 is TGTGCCAGCAGTTTAAGTTTGTACAGGTACACTGAAGCTTTCTTT.

The chain links TRBV13 to TRBJ2-5; D is unclear. This CDR3 comprises 12 residues. With 0 bases removed from V and 4 bases from J, the gap between germline ends came to 3 bases. The germline gives CDR1 PRHDT, CDR2 FYEKMQ (reference sequence). This CDR3 reads CASSLGAETQYF. CDR3 coding DNA: TGTGCCAGCAGCTTAGGGGCAGAGACCCAGTACTTC.

The rearrangement links TRBV7-3 to TRBJ1-5; 8 nucleotides align to TRBD1. CDR1 and CDR2 from the germline V gene are SGHTA and FQGTGA. V lost 1 base, J lost 10 bases, and 12 bases stayed unmatched. The CDR3 is 16 amino acids. The DNA for the CDR3 is TGTGCCAGCAGCTTAATAGGGGGACAGGAAGCTAGTCCCCAGCATTTT. Residues: CASSLIGGQEASPQHF.

The chain carries TRBV9 and TRBJ2-1; 10 bases align to TRBD2. The junction had 2 bases not matched to a gene; V was cut back by 0 bases and J by 5 bases. The germline gives CDR1 SGDLS, CDR2 YYNGEE. There are 15 residues in the CDR3. This chain's CDR3 is CASSVGLAGNNEQFF. CDR3 in DNA: TGTGCCAGCAGCGTAGGACTAGCGGGTAACAATGAGCAGTTCTTC.

V gene TRBV29-1 combines with J gene TRBJ2-3; D is perhaps TRBD2 (5 bases). The CDR3 runs to 14 residues. Between the trimmed V and J ends, which lost 3 bases and 5 bases, there was a span of 15 bases. The germline gives CDR1 SQVTM, CDR2 ANQGSEA. The CDR3 region is CSVEYLPAGDTQYF. For the CDR3, the DNA is TGCAGCGTTGAGTACCTACCGGCGGGAGATACGCAGTATTTT.

The rearrangement uses TRBV28 and TRBJ1-2; 9 bases agree with TRBD1. This CDR3 contains 17 residues. The junction had 15 bases not matched to a gene; V was cut back by 6 bases and J by 4 bases. Per germline, CDR1 MDHEN and CDR2 SYDVKM. The CDR3: CASRLMSRDRERYGYTF. For the CDR3, the DNA is TGTGCCAGCAGATTGATGTCCCGGGACAGGGAACGCTATGGCTACACCTTC.

The chain has TRBV7-2 and TRBJ2-4, with TRBD2 as a possible D gene (6 bases). CDR3 length equals 16 residues. Germline V CDR1 and CDR2: SGHTA, FQGNSA. V lost 2 bases, J lost 8 bases, and 19 bases lay in between. The CDR3 loop reads CASSLTGAGGRYIQYF. The DNA for the CDR3 is TGTGCCAGCAGCTTAACCGGGGCGGGTGGGAGGTACATTCAGTACTTC. The variable domain in full, with the rest retrieved from reference TRBV7-2 and TRBJ2-4, is GAGVSQSPSNKVTEKGKDVELRCDPISGHTALYWYRQSLGQGLEFLIYFQGNSAPDKSGLPSDRFSAERTGGSVSTLTIQRTQQEDSAVYLCASSLTGAGGRYIQYFGAGTRLSVL.

The chain is built from TRBV9 and TRBJ2-1; TRBD2 matches 10 bases. Germline V gives CDR1 SGDLS, CDR2 YYNGEE. The CDR3 runs 16 residues. After removal of 0 bases from V and 2 bases from J, the junction contained 2 bases not matched to a gene. In DNA form, the CDR3 reads TGTGCCAGCAGCGTAGGTGGACTAGCGGCCTACAATGAGCAGTTCTTC. This encodes CASSVGGLAAYNEQFF.

This chain joins TRBV5-4 and TRBJ2-1, with 10 bases matching TRBD2. The CDR3 is 14 residues long. Trimming cost V 4 bases and J 7 bases; bases outside gene matches: 5. CDR1 is SGHNT, CDR2 YYREEE, per germline (reference sequence). CDR3 sequence reads: CASSTGLAVNEQFF. For the CDR3, the DNA is TGTGCCAGCAGCACCGGACTAGCGGTAAATGAGCAGTTCTTC.

A single count supports this clone. The rearrangement links TRBV27 to TRBJ1-3; maybe TRBD1 (5 bases). Trimming took off 2 bases at V and 2 bases at J, with 7 bases between the two ends. There are 14 residues in the CDR3. Looked up from germline, CDR1 is MNHEY and CDR2 is SMNVEV (reference sequence). CDR3 sequence (DNA): TGTGCCAGCAGTTTAAGGGGTGCTGGAAACACCATATATTTT. It yields the protein CASSLRGAGNTIYF.

The rearrangement links TRBV19 to TRBJ2-5, with a tentative D call TRBD1 (6 bases). Looked up from germline, CDR1 is LNHDA and CDR2 is SQIVND (reference sequence). The ends were cut back, 3 bases at V and 5 bases at J, with 22 bases in the middle. The CDR3 is made up of 17 amino acids. CDR3 protein: CASSMGWDTPGSETQYF. Here the CDR3 DNA reads TGTGCCAGTAGTATGGGGTGGGACACACCGGGGTCGGAGACCCAGTACTTC.

The rearrangement uses TRBV5-8 and TRBJ2-1; D gene unclear. This CDR3 is 15 amino acids long. Germline V CDR1 and CDR2: SGHTS, YDEGEE. The V and J ends lost 0 bases and 4 bases respectively, with 11 bases between them. CDR3 DNA: TGTGCCAGCAGCTTGGCGCAGTTACCTTACAATGAGCAGTTCTTC. Its protein is CASSLAQLPYNEQFF.

The chain links TRBV5-6 to TRBJ2-7; 9 bases fit TRBD1. Germline CDR1 and CDR2: SGHDT and YYEEEE. This CDR3 is 14 amino acids long. V shed 3 bases, J shed 2 bases, and the junction held 3 bases outside the gene matches. The CDR3 coding sequence is TGTGCCAGCAGCTGGGGGACAGGGACCTACGAGCAGTACTTC. Protein sequence: CASSWGTGTYEQYF.

This clone showed up just once. The rearrangement links TRBV28 to TRBJ2-7, with 7 bases aligning to TRBD1. The CDR3 spans 15 residues. Germline V lookup: CDR1 MDHEN, CDR2 SYDVKM. After removal of 6 bases from V and 3 bases from J, the junction contained 11 bases not matched to a gene. CDR3 sequence (DNA): TGTGCCAGCAGCTATTTAGGGACAGAGTTCTACGAGCAGTACTTC. As protein: CASSYLGTEFYEQYF.

This clone was observed a handful of times. The rearrangement links TRBV6-4 to TRBJ2-7, with 9 bases identical to TRBD1. Germline values: CDR1 MRHNA, CDR2 SNTAGT. This CDR3 contains 14 residues. Trimming cost V 6 bases and J 3 bases; bases outside gene matches: 6. CDR3 in DNA: TGTGCCAGCAGCCCGGGACAGGGCGGCTACGAGCAGTACTTC. This translates into CASSPGQGGYEQYF.

The chain is built from TRBV6-5 and TRBJ2-1; 9 bases are shared with TRBD2. The CDR3 has 16 amino acids. CDR1 and CDR2 from the germline V gene are MNHEY and SVGAGI. V gave up 0 bases and J gave up 8 bases; unmatched junction bases: 8. This CDR3 is CASSYSSAGGPYEQFF. For the CDR3, the DNA is TGTGCCAGCAGTTACTCGTCGGCGGGAGGGCCTTATGAGCAGTTCTTC.

This CDR3 reads CASSLKGGDQPQHF. CDR3 bases: TGTGCCAGCAGCTTGAAAGGCGGTGACCAGCCCCAGCATTTT. The chain joins TRBV5-5 to TRBJ1-5, with D unclear. Trimming left V 1 base short and J 7 bases short, with 12 bases between. Per germline, CDR1 SGHKS and CDR2 YYEKEE (reference sequence). The CDR3 extends over 14 amino acids.